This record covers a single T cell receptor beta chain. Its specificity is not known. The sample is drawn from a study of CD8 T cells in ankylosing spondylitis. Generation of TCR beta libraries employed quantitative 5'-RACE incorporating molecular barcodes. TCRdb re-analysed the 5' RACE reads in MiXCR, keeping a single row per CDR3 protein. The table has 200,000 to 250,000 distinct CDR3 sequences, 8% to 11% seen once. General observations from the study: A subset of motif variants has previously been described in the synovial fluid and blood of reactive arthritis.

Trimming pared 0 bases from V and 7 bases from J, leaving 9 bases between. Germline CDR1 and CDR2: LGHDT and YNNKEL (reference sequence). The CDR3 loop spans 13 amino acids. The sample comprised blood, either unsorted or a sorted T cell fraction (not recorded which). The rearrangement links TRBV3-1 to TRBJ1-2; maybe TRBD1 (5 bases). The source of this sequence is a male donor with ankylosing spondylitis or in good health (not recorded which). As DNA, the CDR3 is TGTGCCAGCAGCCAAGATGGGGGTCGTGGCTACACCTTC. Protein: CASSQDGGRGYTF. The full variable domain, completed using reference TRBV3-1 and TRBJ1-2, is DTAVSQTPKYLVTQMGNDKSIKCEQNLGHDTMYWYKQDSKKFLKIMFSYNNKELIINETVPNRFSPKSPDKAHLNLHINSLELGDSAVYFCASSQDGGRGYTFGSGTRLTVV.